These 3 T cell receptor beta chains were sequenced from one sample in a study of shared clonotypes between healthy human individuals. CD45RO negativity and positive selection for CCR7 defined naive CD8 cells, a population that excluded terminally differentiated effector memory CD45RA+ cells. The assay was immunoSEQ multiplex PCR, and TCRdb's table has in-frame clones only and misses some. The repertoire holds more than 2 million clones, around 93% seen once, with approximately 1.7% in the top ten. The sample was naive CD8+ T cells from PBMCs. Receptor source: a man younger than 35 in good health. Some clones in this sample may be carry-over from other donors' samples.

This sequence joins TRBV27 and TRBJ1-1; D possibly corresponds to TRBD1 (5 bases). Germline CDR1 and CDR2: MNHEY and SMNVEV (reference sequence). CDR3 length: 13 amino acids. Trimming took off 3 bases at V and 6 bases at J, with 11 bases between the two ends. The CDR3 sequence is CASSFSGPSEAFF. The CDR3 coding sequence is TGTGCCAGCAGTTTTTCGGGACCGTCTGAAGCTTTCTTT.

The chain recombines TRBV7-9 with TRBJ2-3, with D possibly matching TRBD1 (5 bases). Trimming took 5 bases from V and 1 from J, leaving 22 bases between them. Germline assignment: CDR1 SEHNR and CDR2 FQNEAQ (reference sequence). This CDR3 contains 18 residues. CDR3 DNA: TGTGCCAGCAGCCGGGCGCTAGGTTTTGGGGCGCGCACAGATACGCAGTATTTT. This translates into CASSRALGFGARTDTQYF.

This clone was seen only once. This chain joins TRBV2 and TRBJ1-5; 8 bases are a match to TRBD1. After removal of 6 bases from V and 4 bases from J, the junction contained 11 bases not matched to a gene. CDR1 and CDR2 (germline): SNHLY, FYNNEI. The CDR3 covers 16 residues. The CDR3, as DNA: TGTGCCAGCAGGGGTACAGGGGGACTCCCAAATCAGCCCCAGCATTTT. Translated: CASRGTGGLPNQPQHF.